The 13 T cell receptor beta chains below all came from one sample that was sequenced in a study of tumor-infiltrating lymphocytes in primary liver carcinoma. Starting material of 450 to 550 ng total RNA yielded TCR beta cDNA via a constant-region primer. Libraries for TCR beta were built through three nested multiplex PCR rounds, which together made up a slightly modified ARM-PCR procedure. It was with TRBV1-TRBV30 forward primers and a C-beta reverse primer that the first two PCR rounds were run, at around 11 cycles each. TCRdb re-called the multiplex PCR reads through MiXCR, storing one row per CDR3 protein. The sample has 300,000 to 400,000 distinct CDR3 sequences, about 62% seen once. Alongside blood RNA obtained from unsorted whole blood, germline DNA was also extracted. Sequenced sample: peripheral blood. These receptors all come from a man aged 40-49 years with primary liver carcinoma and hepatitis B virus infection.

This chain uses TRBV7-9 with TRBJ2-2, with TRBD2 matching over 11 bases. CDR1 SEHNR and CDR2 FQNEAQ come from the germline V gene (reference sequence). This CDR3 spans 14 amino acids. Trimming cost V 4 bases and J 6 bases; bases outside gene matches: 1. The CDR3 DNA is TGTGCCAGCAGCTCGGGACTAGCGGCCGGGGAGCTGTTTTTT. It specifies CASSSGLAAGELFF.

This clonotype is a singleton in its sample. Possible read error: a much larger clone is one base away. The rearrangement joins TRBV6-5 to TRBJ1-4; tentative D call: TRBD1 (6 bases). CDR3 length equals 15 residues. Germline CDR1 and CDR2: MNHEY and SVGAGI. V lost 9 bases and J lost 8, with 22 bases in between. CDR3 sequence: CARRGRGGGGEKLFF. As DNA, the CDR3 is TGTGCCAGGAGGGGGAGGGGAGGGGGAGGAGAAAAACTGTTTTTT.

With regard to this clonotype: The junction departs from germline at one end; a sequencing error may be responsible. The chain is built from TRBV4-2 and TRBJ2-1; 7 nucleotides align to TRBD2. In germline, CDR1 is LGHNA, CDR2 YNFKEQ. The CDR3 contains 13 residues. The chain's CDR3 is CASSLEREFEQLF. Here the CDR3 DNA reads TGTGCCAGCAGCCTGGAGCGGGAATTTGAGCAGTTATTC.

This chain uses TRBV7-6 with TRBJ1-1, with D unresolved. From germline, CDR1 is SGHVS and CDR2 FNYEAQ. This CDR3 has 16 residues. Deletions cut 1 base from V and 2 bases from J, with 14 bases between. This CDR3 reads CASSLGKGRTNTEAFF. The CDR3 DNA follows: TGTGCCAGCAGCTTAGGGAAGGGAAGAACCAACACTGAAGCTTTCTTT.

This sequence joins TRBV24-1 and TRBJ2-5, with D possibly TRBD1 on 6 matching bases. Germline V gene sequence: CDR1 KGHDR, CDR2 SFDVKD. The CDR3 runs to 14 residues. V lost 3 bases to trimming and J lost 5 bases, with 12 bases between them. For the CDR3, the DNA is TGTGCCACCAGTGATCGACACAGGGTGGAGACCCAGTACTTC. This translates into CATSDRHRVETQYF.

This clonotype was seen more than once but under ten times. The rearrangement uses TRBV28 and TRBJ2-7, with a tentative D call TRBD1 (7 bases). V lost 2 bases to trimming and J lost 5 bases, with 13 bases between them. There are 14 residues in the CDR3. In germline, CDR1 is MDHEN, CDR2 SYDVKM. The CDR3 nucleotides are TGTGCCAGCAGTTTAATAGGAGGGGGCGACGAGCAGTACTTC. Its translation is CASSLIGGGDEQYF.

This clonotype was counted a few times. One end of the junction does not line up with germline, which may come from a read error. The CDR3 region is CAGSSTPLGTQYF. The CDR3 DNA is TGCGCCGGCAGCTCCACTCCGCTCGGTACGCAGTATTTT. The chain combines TRBV4-3 with TRBJ2-3; unclear D gene. The germline gives CDR1 LGHNA, CDR2 YSLEER. The CDR3 has 13 amino acids.

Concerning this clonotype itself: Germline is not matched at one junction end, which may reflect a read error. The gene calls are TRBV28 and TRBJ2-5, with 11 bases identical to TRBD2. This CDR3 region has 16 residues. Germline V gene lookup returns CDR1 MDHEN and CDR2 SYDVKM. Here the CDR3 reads CARSSEHSGRAETQYF. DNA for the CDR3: TGTGCCAGAAGTTCCGAACATAGCGGGAGGGCGGAGACCCAGTACTTC.

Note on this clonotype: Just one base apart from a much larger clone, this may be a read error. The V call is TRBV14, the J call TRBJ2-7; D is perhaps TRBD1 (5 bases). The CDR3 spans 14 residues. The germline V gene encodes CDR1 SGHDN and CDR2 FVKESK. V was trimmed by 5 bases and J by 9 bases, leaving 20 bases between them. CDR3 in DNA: TGTGCCAGCAGCGAGCTAACAGGTATAGGCGGGCAGTACTTC. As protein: CASSELTGIGGQYF.

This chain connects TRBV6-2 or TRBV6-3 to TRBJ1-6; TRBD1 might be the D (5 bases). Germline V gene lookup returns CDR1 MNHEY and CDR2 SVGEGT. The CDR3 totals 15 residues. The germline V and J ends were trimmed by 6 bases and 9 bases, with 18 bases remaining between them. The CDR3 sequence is CASSGRSGSGSPLHF. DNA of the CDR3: TGTGCCAGCAGCGGTCGGTCAGGGAGCGGTTCACCCCTCCACTTT.

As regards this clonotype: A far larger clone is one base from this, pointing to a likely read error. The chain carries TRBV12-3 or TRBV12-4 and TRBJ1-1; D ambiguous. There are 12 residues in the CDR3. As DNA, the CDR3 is TGTGCCAGCAGTTTTGCGAACACTGAAGCTTCCTTT. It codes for CASSFANTEASF.

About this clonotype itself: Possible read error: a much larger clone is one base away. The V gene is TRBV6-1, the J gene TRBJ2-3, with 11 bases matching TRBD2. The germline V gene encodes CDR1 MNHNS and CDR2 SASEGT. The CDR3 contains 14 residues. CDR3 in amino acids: CGSRTSGGTDTQYF. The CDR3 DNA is TGTGGCAGCAGAACTAGCGGGGGTACAGATACGCAGTATTTT.

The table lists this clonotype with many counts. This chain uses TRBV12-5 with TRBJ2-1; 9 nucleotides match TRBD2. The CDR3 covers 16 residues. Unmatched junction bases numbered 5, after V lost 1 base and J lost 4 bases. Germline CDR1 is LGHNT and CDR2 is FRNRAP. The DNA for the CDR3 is TGTGCTAGTGGTTTGGCTGCGGGAGGGCCATACAATGAGCAGTTCTTC. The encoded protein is CASGLAAGGPYNEQFF.